The clone carrying this TCR beta chain was seen only a few times. The sample originates from a study of shared clonotypes between healthy human individuals. Germline trimming cut 0 bases from V and 2 bases from J; bases unmatched to any gene: 3. This CDR3 has 16 amino acids. CDR1 and CDR2 (germline): SGHRS, YFSETQ. Clones were read by immunoSEQ multiplex PCR, and TCRdb kept only the in-frame ones, dropping some. The data hold 450,000 to 500,000 clones, with about 72% observed a single time. The source of this sequence is a woman aged 40 to 50 in good health. Some clones in this sample may be carry-over from other donors' samples. Specimen: PBMCs. The chain joins TRBV5-1 to TRBJ2-1; 9 bases map to TRBD2. CDR3 amino acids: CASSLVAGAAYNEQFF. CDR3 in DNA: TGCGCCAGCAGCTTGGTAGCGGGAGCCGCCTACAATGAGCAGTTCTTC.